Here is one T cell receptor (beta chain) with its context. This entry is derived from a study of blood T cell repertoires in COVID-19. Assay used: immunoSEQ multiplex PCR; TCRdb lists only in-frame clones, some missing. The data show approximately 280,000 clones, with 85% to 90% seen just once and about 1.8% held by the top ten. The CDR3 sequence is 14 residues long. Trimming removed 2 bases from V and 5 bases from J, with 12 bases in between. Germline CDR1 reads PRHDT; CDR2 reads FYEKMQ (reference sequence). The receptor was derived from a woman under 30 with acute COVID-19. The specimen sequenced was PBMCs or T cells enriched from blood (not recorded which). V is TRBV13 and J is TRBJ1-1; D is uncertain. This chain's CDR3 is CASSLWPPETEAFF. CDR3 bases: TGTGCCAGCAGCTTATGGCCCCCGGAGACTGAAGCTTTCTTT.